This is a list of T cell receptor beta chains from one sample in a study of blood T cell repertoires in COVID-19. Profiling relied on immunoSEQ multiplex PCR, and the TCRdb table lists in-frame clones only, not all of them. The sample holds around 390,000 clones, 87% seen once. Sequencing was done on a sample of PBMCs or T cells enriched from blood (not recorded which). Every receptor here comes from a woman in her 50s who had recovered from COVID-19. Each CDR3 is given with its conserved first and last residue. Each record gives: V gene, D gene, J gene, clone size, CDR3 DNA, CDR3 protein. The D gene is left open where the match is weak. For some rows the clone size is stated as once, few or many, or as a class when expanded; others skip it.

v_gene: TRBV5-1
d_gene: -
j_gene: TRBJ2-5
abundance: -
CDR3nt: TGCGCCAGCAGCTTGGAGTCGCGGGGGCCCGGGGAGACCCAGTACTTC
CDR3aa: CASSLESRGPGETQYF

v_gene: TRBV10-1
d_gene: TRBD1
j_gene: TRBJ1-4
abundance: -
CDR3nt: TGCGCCGGGGGACAGGGGCGCCCCCCGGCAACTAATGAAAAACTGTTTTTT
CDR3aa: CAGGQGRPPATNEKLFF

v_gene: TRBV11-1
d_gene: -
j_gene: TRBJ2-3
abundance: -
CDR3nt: TGTGCCAGCAGCCCGGTTTTGGCTAGCGGCACAGATACGCAGTATTTT
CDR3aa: CASSPVLASGTDTQYF

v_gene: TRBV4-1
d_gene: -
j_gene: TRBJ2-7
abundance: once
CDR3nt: TGCGCCAGCAGCCAATTACAGGGATTTTCGTACGAGCAGTACTTC
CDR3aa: CASSQLQGFSYEQYF

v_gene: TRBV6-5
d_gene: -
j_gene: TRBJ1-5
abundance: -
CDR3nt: TGTGCCAGCAGTAGGGGATTCGGTATGTGGCCCCAGCATTTT
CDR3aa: CASSRGFGMWPQHF

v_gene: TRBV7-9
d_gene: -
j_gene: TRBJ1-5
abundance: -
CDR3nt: TGTGCCAGCAGCTTGCCAGGGAACCAGCCCCAGCATTTT
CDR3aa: CASSLPGNQPQHF

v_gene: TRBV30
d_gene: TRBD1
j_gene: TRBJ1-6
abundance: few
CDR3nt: TGTGCCTCCCTAAGGACAGGGATTGGATCACCCCTCCACTTT
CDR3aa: CASLRTGIGSPLHF

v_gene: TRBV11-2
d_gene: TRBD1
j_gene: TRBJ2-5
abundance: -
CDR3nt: TGTGCCAGCAGCCGCCAACGCCACAGGGGGACTCGCCGGGAGACCCAGTACTTC
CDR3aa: CASSRQRHRGTRRETQYF

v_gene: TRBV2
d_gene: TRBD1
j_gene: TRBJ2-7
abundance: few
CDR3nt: TGTGCCAGCAGTCTGGGACAGGCTTCCTACGAGCAGTACTTC
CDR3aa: CASSLGQASYEQYF

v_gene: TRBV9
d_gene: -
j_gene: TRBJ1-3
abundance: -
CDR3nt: TGTGCCAGCAGCGTAGGAGGGGGAAGGGCTGGAAACACCATATATTTT
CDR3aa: CASSVGGGRAGNTIYF

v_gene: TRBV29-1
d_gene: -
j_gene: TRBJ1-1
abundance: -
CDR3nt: TGCAGCGCCTACGGGGGGCAAATGAACACTGAAGCTTTCTTT
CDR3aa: CSAYGGQMNTEAFF

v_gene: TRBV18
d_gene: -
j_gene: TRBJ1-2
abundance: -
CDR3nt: TGTGCCAGCTCACCCGAGGGGGATGGCTACACCTTC
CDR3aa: CASSPEGDGYTF

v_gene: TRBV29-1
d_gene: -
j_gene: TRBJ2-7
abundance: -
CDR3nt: TGCAGCGTTATAAACTCCTACGAGCAGTACTTC
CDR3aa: CSVINSYEQYF

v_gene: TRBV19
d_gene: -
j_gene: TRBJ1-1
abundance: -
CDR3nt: TGTGCCAGTGGGGACATAGGGAGGAACACTGAAGCTTTCTTT
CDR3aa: CASGDIGRNTEAFF

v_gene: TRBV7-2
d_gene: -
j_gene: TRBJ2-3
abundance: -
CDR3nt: TGTGCCAGCAGGTGGAGGAAAAGCACAGATACGCAGTATTTT
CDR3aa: CASRWRKSTDTQYF

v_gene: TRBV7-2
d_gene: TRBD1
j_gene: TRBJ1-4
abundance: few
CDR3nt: TGTGCCAGCAGCACAGGACAGGGGGGTGAAAAACTGTTTTTT
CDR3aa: CASSTGQGGEKLFF

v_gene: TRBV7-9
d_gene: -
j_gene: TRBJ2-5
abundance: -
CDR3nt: TGTGCCAGCAGCTTGGGAGATCGCCCCCAGGAGACCCAGTACTTC
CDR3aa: CASSLGDRPQETQYF

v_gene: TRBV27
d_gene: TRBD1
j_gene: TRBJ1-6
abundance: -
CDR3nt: TGTGCCAGCAGTTCCAGTCAGATGGACAGGGGGGCACCCCTCCACTTT
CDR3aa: CASSSSQMDRGAPLHF

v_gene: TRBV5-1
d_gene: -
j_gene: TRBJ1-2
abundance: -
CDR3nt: TGCGCCAGCAGCGGAACAGGGACCTATGGCTACACCTTC
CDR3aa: CASSGTGTYGYTF

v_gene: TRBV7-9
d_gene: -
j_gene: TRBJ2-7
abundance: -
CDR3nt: TGTGCCAGCAGCCCCGAAGGGGACGAGCAGTACTTC
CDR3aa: CASSPEGDEQYF

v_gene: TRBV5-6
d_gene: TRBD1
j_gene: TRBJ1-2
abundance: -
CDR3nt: TGTGCCAGCACACCGACAGGGGGCCCCCCTAACTATGGCTACACCTTC
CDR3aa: CASTPTGGPPNYGYTF

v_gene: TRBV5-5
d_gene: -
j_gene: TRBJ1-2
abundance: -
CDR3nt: TGTGCCAGCAGCTCCGCGACAGACCCAAACTATGGCTACACCTTC
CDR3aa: CASSSATDPNYGYTF